Presented here are 7 T cell receptor beta chains from one specimen sequenced in a study of cytomegalovirus exposure and HLA in healthy donors. Measured with immunoSEQ multiplex PCR; TCRdb has only the in-frame clones, and not every one. The table has some 220,000 clones, 75% to 95% seen once. The specimen sequenced was PBMCs. These receptors were collected from a woman aged 18-29 years in good health and CMV-seronegative.

The chain joins TRBV29-1 to TRBJ1-1; D call uncertain. Germline CDR1 and CDR2: SQVTM and ANQGSEA. Trimming pared 6 bases from V and 6 bases from J, leaving 14 bases between. The CDR3 loop spans 12 amino acids. In nucleotides, the CDR3 is TGCAGCGTCGTTATCGGGAGGGCTGAAGCTTTCTTT. Translated, it gives CSVVIGRAEAFF.

J is TRBJ2-7 and V is TRBV5-6; 7 bases align to TRBD2. CDR3 length: 14 amino acids. Per germline, CDR1 SGHDT and CDR2 YYEEEE. The trim removed 4 bases at V and 0 bases at J, leaving 4 bases unmatched. The CDR3 sequence: CASSPREYSYEQYF. The CDR3 DNA reads as TGTGCCAGCAGCCCGCGGGAGTACTCCTACGAGCAGTACTTC.

This clone was recorded a few times. V is TRBV27 and J is TRBJ1-1; 9 bases are a match to TRBD1. The V and J ends lost 5 bases and 1 base, in that order; junction bases with no gene match: 5. Per the germline V gene, CDR1 is MNHEY and CDR2 is SMNVEV (reference sequence). The CDR3 spans 15 residues. The CDR3 nucleotides read TGTGCCAGCAGTCCTTCACAGGGGGCGAACACTGAAGCTTTCTTT. Protein product: CASSPSQGANTEAFF.

The V gene is TRBV18, the J gene TRBJ1-1, with 8 positions matching TRBD1. V was pared by 3 bases and J by 3 bases, with 3 bases of the junction left unmatched. This CDR3 spans 14 amino acids. The germline V gene has CDR1 KGHSH and CDR2 LQKENI. CDR3: CASSPQGADTEAFF. The CDR3 nucleotides read TGTGCCAGCTCACCCCAGGGGGCGGACACTGAAGCTTTCTTT.

The chain combines TRBV5-1 with TRBJ2-1; no clear D gene. Germline-derived CDR1 and CDR2 are SGHRS and YFSETQ. The V end was cut by 4 bases, the J end by 6 bases, with 14 bases between. The CDR3 loop spans 14 amino acids. The CDR3 DNA follows: TGCGCCAGCAGCACCTCTCCCGACATCAATGAGCAGTTCTTC. It codes for CASSTSPDINEQFF.

The chain recombines TRBV13 with TRBJ1-2; D is possibly TRBD1 (5 bases). Trimming removed 7 bases from V and 8 bases from J, with 23 bases in between. The CDR3 length is 15 residues. Germline CDR1 is PRHDT and CDR2 is FYEKMQ (reference sequence). The DNA for the CDR3 is TGTGCCAGCACCCCCCGACCGGGACGCGGGGTGGGCTACACCTTC. Its protein product is CASTPRPGRGVGYTF.

The chain links TRBV13 to TRBJ2-1; perhaps TRBD1 as D (6 bases). The V gene's germline CDR1 is PRHDT and CDR2 FYEKMQ (reference sequence). Trimming removed 4 bases from V and 11 bases from J, with 12 bases in between. The length of the CDR3 is 12 residues. The CDR3 reads CASSSQGLKQFF. The CDR3 DNA is TGTGCCAGCAGCTCCCAGGGGCTAAAGCAGTTCTTC.